Below, one T cell receptor beta chain is given with its context. These data are taken from a study of breast tumors, draining lymph nodes, adjacent tissues. The V gene's germline CDR1 is DFQATT and CDR2 SNEGSKA (reference sequence). This CDR3 spans 13 amino acids. V was pared by 3 bases and J by 5 bases, with 10 bases between. Axillary draining lymph nodes of breast cancer patients supplied the node samples. TCRdb re-called the multiplex PCR reads through MiXCR, storing one row per CDR3 protein. This table holds about 180,000 distinct CDR3 sequences, more than 25% found once. The material sequenced was axillary lymph node tissue. The rearrangement uses TRBV20-1 and TRBJ1-4; no clear D. The TCR comes from a female donor with breast cancer. Some clones in this sample may be carry-over from other donors' samples. CDR3 protein: CSASRANNEKLFF. CDR3 in DNA: TGCAGTGCTAGTCGGGCCAACAATGAAAAACTGTTTTTT.